This T cell receptor (beta chain) is drawn from a study of Ad26.COV2.S vaccination and SARS-CoV-2 variants. On the study more broadly: The study gave Ad26.COV2.S intramuscularly, once or twice 56 days apart.

Sequencing used immunoSEQ multiplex PCR; TCRdb keeps in-frame clones, though not all of them. The repertoire holds about 480,000 clones, with 87% as singletons. Trimming cost V 3 bases and J 10 bases; bases outside gene matches: 7. The CDR3 is 14 amino acids. Per germline, CDR1 KGHDR and CDR2 SFDVKD. Treatment described: 15 to 20 received Ad26.COV2.S at low or high dose, single or two shots; about 5 received placebo; per-sample allocation not given. Sampling occurred on day 63 after the first vaccine or placebo injection. The donor was a Boston adult aged 18-55 years. This clonotype was obtained from a person between 18 and 59 years old who received the Ad26.COV2.S COVID-19 vaccine or a placebo. The rearrangement links TRBV24-1 to TRBJ1-4; 7 nucleotides agree with TRBD1. The specimen was peripheral blood, collected in a trial of Ad26.COV2.S vaccine versus placebo. CDR3 in DNA: TGTGCCACCAGTGATCGGACAGGTTCGGGAAAACTGTTTTTT. Translation: CATSDRTGSGKLFF.